These 13 T cell receptor beta chains were all obtained from the same sample, sequenced in a study of metastatic and nonmetastatic thyroid tumors. None of the patients had undergone any treatment ahead of thyroid surgery. TCRdb ran MiXCR on the PCR reads. Altogether about 25,000 clones are present, 20% to 25% being singletons, with the ten largest covering 25% to 30%. Input material: blood. All receptors derive from a male donor with papillary thyroid cancer or a benign thyroid nodule (not recorded which). Some clones in this sample may be carry-over from other donors' samples.

This clone came up many times. The V and J genes are TRBV20-1 and TRBJ2-1; D tentatively fits TRBD1 or TRBD2 (5 bases each). With 3 bases removed from V and 4 bases from J, the gap between germline ends came to 16 bases. The germline gives CDR1 DFQATT, CDR2 SNEGSKA (reference sequence). The CDR3 is 15 residues long. The CDR3 DNA reads TGCAGTGCTAGCCGGGGCCCGACCGTTTACAATGAGCAGTTCTTC. Its translation: CSASRGPTVYNEQFF.

This clone is labeled medium-sized. V and J are TRBV11-3 and TRBJ2-2; 7 bases fit TRBD1. Germline loops: CDR1 SGHNT, CDR2 YENEEA. The V segment lost 5 bases and the J segment 4 bases; nucleotides outside the gene matches: 7. The CDR3 sequence is 15 residues long. The CDR3 protein is CASSLRDSSTGELFF. CDR3 bases: TGTGCCAGCAGCCTCCGGGACAGTTCCACCGGGGAGCTGTTTTTT.

This clone was counted ten times or more. The chain has TRBV20-1 and TRBJ2-5; a weak D match, TRBD2 (6 bases). The V gene's germline CDR1 is DFQATT and CDR2 SNEGSKA (reference sequence). Trimming pared 0 bases from V and 5 bases from J, leaving 13 bases between. There are 14 residues in the CDR3. CDR3 amino acids: CSARDPGAIETQYF. For the CDR3, the DNA is TGCAGTGCTAGAGATCCGGGAGCGATCGAGACCCAGTACTTC.

At least ten counts were recorded for this clone. A much larger clone lies one base from this, so it may be a read error. The genes are TRBV19 and TRBJ2-5; unclear D gene. The germline CDR1 and CDR2 sequences are LNHDA and SQIVND (reference sequence). This CDR3 region has 10 residues. The CDR3 sequence: CASGTEAQYF. The CDR3 coding sequence is TGTGCCAGTGGTACAGAGGCCCAGTACTTC.

This clone was recorded many times. This chain connects TRBV12-3 or TRBV12-4 to TRBJ2-7; possible D gene TRBD2, 5 bases. V was shortened by 6 bases and J by 2 bases, with 17 bases between the two germline ends. This CDR3 region has 15 residues. CDR3 in amino acids: CASRDSDSSPYEQYF. The DNA of the CDR3 is TGTGCCAGCAGGGACTCAGACTCCTCTCCCTACGAGCAGTACTTC.

This clone came up many times. The CDR3 protein is CASSARVISEQYF. The CDR3 DNA is TGTGCCAGCAGCGCGCGCGTAATAAGCGAGCAGTACTTC. The chain combines TRBV9 with TRBJ2-7; D call uncertain. Germline V lookup: CDR1 SGDLS, CDR2 YYNGEE. This CDR3 region has 13 residues. V lost 3 bases, J lost 6 bases, and 13 bases lay in between.

This clone was seen at least ten times. This chain joins TRBV7-8 and TRBJ2-7; 11 nucleotides align to TRBD2. Germline CDR1 SGHVS, CDR2 FQNEAQ. The CDR3 has 19 amino acids. V gave up 5 bases and J gave up 1 base; unmatched junction bases: 16. This chain's CDR3 is CASSLTRLAGFTRSYEQYF. The CDR3 nucleotides are TGTGCCAGCAGCCTTACTCGACTAGCGGGGTTCACCAGGTCCTACGAGCAGTACTTC.

This clone is medium-sized (0.01 to 0.1%) within its sample. The V and J genes are TRBV19 and TRBJ2-1; 11 positions match TRBD2. CDR1 and CDR2 from the germline V gene are LNHDA and SQIVND (reference sequence). The CDR3 sequence is 15 residues long. After removal of 3 bases from V and 4 bases from J, the junction contained 2 bases not matched to a gene. The CDR3 sequence is CASSMGLADYNEQFF. DNA for the CDR3: TGTGCCAGTAGTATGGGACTAGCGGATTACAATGAGCAGTTCTTC.

This clone was counted at least ten times. The CDR3 loop is CASSPTGVEAFF. For the CDR3, the DNA is TGTGCCAGCAGCCCGACAGGGGTTGAAGCTTTCTTT. The J gene is TRBJ1-1, the V gene TRBV11-3, with TRBD1 matching 8 bases. The CDR3 sequence is 12 residues long. Germline-derived CDR1 and CDR2 are SGHNT and YENEEA. The ends lost 5 bases at V and 7 bases at J; junction bases unmatched: 3.

This clone appeared many times. The same CDR3 can be traced to other DNA sequences in this sample. The chain carries TRBV15 and TRBJ2-6, with D perhaps assigned TRBD1 or TRBD2 (5 bases each). The CDR3 extends over 17 amino acids. Per the germline V gene, CDR1 is LNHNV and CDR2 is YYDKDF (reference sequence). V shed 2 bases and J shed 2 bases, with 13 bases lying between them. The CDR3 reads CATSRPLWGTGANVLTF. CDR3 sequence (DNA): TGTGCCACCAGCAGACCCCTGTGGGGGACTGGGGCCAACGTCCTGACTTTC.

The chain recombines TRBV14 with TRBJ2-1; 9 positions agree with TRBD2. The CDR3 has 17 amino acids. Trimming at V came to 4 bases and at J to 4 bases, leaving 11 bases not matched to a gene. Germline CDR1 reads SGHDN; CDR2 reads FVKESK. The CDR3 protein is CASSPSASAGGYNEQFF. In nucleotides, the CDR3 is TGTGCCAGCAGCCCCTCAGCCTCAGCGGGAGGATACAATGAGCAGTTCTTC.

This clone was observed many times. The chain carries TRBV27 and TRBJ1-5; TRBD1 might be the D (5 bases). Trimming took off 8 bases at V and 5 bases at J, with 10 bases between the two ends. CDR1 is MNHEY and CDR2 is SMNVEV in the germline V gene (reference sequence). CDR3 length: 12 residues. The CDR3: CASGGGDQPQHF. CDR3 sequence (DNA): TGTGCCAGCGGGGGGGGAGATCAGCCCCAGCATTTT.

This clone has more than one count but fewer than ten. The chain links TRBV6-1 to TRBJ1-6; D is perhaps TRBD1 (5 bases). This CDR3 contains 13 residues. The V gene's germline CDR1 is MNHNS and CDR2 SASEGT. Deletions cut 8 bases from V and 11 bases from J, with 16 bases between. The CDR3 nucleotides read TGTGCCAGCTGTGGGCAGGGCGACGCACCCCTCCACTTT. Translation: CASCGQGDAPLHF.